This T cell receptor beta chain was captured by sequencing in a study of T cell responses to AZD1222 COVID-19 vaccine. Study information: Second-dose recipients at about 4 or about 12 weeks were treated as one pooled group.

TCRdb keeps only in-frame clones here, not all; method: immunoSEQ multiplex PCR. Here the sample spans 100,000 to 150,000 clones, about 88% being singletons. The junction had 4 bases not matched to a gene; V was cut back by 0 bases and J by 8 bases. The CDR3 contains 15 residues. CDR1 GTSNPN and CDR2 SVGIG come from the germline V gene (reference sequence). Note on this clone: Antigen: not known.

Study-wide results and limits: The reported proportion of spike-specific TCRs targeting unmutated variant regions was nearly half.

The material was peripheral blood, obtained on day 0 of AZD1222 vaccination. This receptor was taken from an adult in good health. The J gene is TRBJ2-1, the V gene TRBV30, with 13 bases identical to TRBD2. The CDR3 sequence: CAWSVGLAGQDEQFF. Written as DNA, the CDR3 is TGTGCCTGGAGTGTGGGACTAGCGGGACAGGATGAGCAGTTCTTC.